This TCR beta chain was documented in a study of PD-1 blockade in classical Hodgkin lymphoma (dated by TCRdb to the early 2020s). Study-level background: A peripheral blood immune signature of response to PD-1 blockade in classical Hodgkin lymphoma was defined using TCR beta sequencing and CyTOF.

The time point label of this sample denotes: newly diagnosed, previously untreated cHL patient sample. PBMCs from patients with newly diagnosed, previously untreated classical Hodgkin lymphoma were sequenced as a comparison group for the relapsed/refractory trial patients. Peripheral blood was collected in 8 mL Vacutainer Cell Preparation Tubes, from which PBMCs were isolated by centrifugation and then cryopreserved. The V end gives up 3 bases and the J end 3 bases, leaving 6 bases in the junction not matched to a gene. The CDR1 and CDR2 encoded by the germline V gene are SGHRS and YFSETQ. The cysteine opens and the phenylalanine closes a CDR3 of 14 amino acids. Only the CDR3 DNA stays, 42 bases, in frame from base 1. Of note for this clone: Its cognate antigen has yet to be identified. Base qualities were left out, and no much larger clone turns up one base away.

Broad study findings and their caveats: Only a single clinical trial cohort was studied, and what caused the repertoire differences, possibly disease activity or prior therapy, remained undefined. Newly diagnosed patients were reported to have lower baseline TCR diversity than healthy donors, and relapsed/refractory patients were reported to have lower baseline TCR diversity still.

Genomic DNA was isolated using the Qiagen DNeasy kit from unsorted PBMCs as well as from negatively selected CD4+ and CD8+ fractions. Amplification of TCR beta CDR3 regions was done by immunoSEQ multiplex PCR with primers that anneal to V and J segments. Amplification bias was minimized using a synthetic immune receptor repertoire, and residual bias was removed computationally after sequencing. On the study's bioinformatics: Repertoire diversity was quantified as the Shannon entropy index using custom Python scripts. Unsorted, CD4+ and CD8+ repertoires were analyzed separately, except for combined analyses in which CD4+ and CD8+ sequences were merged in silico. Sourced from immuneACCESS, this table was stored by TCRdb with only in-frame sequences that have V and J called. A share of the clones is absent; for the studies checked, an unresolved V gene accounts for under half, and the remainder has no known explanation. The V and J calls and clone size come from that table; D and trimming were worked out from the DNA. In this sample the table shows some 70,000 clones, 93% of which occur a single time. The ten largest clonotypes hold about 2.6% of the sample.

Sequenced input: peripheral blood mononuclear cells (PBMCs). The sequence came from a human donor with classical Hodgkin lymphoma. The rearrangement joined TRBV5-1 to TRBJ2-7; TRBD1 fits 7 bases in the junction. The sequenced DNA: TGCGCCAGCAGCTCCGGGACAGCTATCTACGAGCAGTACTTC. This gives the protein CASSSGTAIYEQYF.